This T cell receptor (beta chain) was sequenced during a study of identical twins. Study-wide results and caveats: Twin pairs' shared out-of-frame alpha sequences were enriched in low generation probability. Insertions were fewer in abundant cord blood beta clonotypes, whereas memory repertoires showed none of this pattern.

Using its own MiXCR run on the 5' RACE reads, TCRdb lists one record per CDR3 protein. The sample consists of more than 1.5 million distinct CDR3 sequences, under 35% of them appearing once. CDR1 is LNHDA and CDR2 is SQIVND in the germline V gene (reference sequence). The CDR3 contains 14 residues. Trimming left V 2 bases short and J 7 bases short, with 12 bases between. Among all donors, each was a healthy Caucasian. A remark on this clonotype: Its antigen is unidentified.

V and J are TRBV19 and TRBJ2-1; the D gene is possibly TRBD2 (6 bases). This receptor was taken from a newborn girl in good health. The material sequenced was cord blood. The CDR3 protein is CASSIRRGPNEQFF. The CDR3 DNA reads TGTGCCAGTAGTATAAGGAGGGGCCCTAATGAGCAGTTCTTC.